The 22 T cell receptor beta chains given below trace back to one sample, sequenced in a study of T cell responses to AZD1222 COVID-19 vaccine. TCRdb's table, derived via immunoSEQ multiplex PCR, lists solely in-frame clones and lacks some. The profile shows 140,000 to 150,000 clones, approximately 90% of them singletons. Source: peripheral blood, taken on day 0 of AZD1222 vaccination. Source of these receptors: an adult in good health.

The chain combines TRBV5-8 with TRBJ2-5; perhaps D is TRBD1 or TRBD2 (6 bases each). The CDR3 length is 13 residues. Trimming shortened V by 1 base and J by 5 bases, and 9 bases separated the two germline ends. Germline CDR1 SGHTS, CDR2 YDEGEE. The CDR3 region has the DNA TGTGCCAGCAGCTTGCGGGGGCGGGAGACCCAGTACTTC. The encoded protein is CASSLRGRETQYF.

In its sample, this clone was seen a few times. The gene calls are TRBV4-1 and TRBJ1-6, with D perhaps TRBD1 (5 bases). Deletions cut 3 bases from V and 1 base from J, with 10 bases between. CDR1 is MGHRA, CDR2 YSYEKL, per germline. This CDR3 has 16 residues. CDR3 region: CASSQGEWSYNSPLHF. CDR3 nucleotide sequence: TGCGCCAGCAGCCAGGGGGAGTGGTCCTATAATTCACCCCTCCACTTT.

The rearrangement joins TRBV11-2 to TRBJ1-1, with D perhaps matching TRBD1 (6 bases). V was pared by 4 bases and J by 0 bases, with 9 bases between. The V gene's germline CDR1 is SGHAT and CDR2 FQNNGV. The CDR3 covers 14 residues. This CDR3 is CASSSRQVNTEAFF. The CDR3 DNA sequence: TGTGCCAGCAGCTCTCGACAGGTGAACACTGAAGCTTTCTTT.

This clone was detected only a few times. V gene TRBV25-1 combines with J gene TRBJ2-7, with D hard to call. The CDR3 runs to 14 residues. Germline values: CDR1 MGHDK, CDR2 SYGVNS. The V and J ends lost 6 bases and 4 bases respectively, with 16 bases between them. The CDR3 region is CASSARGKEYEQYF. CDR3 bases: TGTGCCAGCAGCGCCAGAGGAAAGGAGTACGAGCAGTACTTC.

J is TRBJ1-1 and V is TRBV4-1; no reliable D call. Germline V CDR1 and CDR2: MGHRA, YSYEKL. Trimming took off 4 bases at V and 0 bases at J, with 15 bases between the two ends. This CDR3 has 16 amino acids. The CDR3 nucleotides read TGCGCCAGCAGCCTGGCCGGGCCCCCAGTGAACACTGAAGCTTTCTTT. Translating gives CASSLAGPPVNTEAFF.

J is TRBJ2-6 and V is TRBV5-1, with D unclear. The CDR3 sequence is 13 residues long. Trimming cost V 5 bases and J 7 bases, with 10 bases left between them. From germline, CDR1 is SGHRS and CDR2 YFSETQ. CDR3 coding DNA: TGCGCCAGCAGGGTTCTAGAAGCCAACGTCCTGACTTTC. It yields the protein CASRVLEANVLTF.

The chain combines TRBV5-1 with TRBJ2-3; TRBD2 aligns across 12 bases. Per the germline V gene, CDR1 is SGHRS and CDR2 is YFSETQ. The CDR3 has 17 residues. Unmatched junction bases numbered 11, after V lost 5 bases and J lost 4 bases. As DNA, the CDR3 is TGCGCCAGCAGGTCCGCCGCTAGCGGGGGGGCGTCAGATACGCAGTATTTT. Amino acid sequence: CASRSAASGGASDTQYF.

The chain uses TRBV3-1 (or the pseudogene TRBV3-2) and TRBJ1-2, with 12 bases matching TRBD1. After removal of 1 base from V and 8 bases from J, the junction contained 5 bases not matched to a gene. The CDR3 loop spans 15 amino acids. CDR1 and CDR2 from the germline V gene are LGHDT and YNNKEL (reference sequence). The CDR3: CASSQGGQGARGYTF. In nucleotides, the CDR3 is TGTGCCAGCAGCCAAGGGGGACAGGGGGCGCGGGGCTACACCTTC.

The rearrangement links TRBV15 to TRBJ1-4; maybe TRBD1 (5 bases). Per the germline V gene, CDR1 is LNHNV and CDR2 is YYDKDF (reference sequence). The ends were cut back, 3 bases at V and 7 bases at J, with 12 bases in the middle. The CDR3 extends over 14 amino acids. In DNA, the CDR3 is TGTGCCACCAGCAGGAAAAGGGACGTTGAAAAACTGTTTTTT. Translation: CATSRKRDVEKLFF. The full variable domain, rest sourced from reference TRBV15 and TRBJ1-4, is DAMVIQNPRYQVTQFGKPVTLSCSQTLNHNVMYWYQQKSSQAPKLLFHYYDKDFNNEADTPDNFQSRRPNTSFCFLDIRSPGLGDTAMYLCATSRKRDVEKLFFGSGTQLSVL.

J is TRBJ2-1 and V is TRBV11-3; possibly TRBD2 for D (6 bases). The CDR3 has 13 amino acids. The germline gives CDR1 SGHNT, CDR2 YENEEA. Trimming removed 5 bases from V and 4 bases from J, with 9 bases in between. The CDR3 coding sequence is TGTGCCAGCAGCCTCGGGACTTACAATGAGCAGTTCTTC. This encodes CASSLGTYNEQFF.

The chain uses TRBV5-1 and TRBJ2-7, with 9 bases aligning to TRBD1. The CDR3 is 16 amino acids. V shed 4 bases, J shed 2 bases, and the junction held 10 bases outside the gene matches. Germline CDR1 reads SGHRS; CDR2 reads YFSETQ. The CDR3: CASSRGWDRVAYEQYF. The DNA for the CDR3 is TGCGCCAGCAGCCGGGGGTGGGACAGGGTCGCCTACGAGCAGTACTTC. Variable domain in full (rest from reference TRBV5-1 and TRBJ2-7): KAGVTQTPRYLIKTRGQQVTLSCSPISGHRSVSWYQQTPGQGLQFLFEYFSETQRNKGNFPGRFSGRQFSNSRSEMNVSTLELGDSALYLCASSRGWDRVAYEQYFGPGTRLTVT.

This chain joins TRBV10-1 and TRBJ2-5; TRBD2 is a possible D gene (6 bases). Per germline, CDR1 WNHNN and CDR2 SYGVQD (reference sequence). The CDR3 totals 13 residues. V shed 6 bases and J shed 2 bases, with 10 bases lying between them. The CDR3 DNA reads as TGCGCCAGCAGCCGGGACTTACAAGAGACCCAGTACTTC. This encodes CASSRDLQETQYF.

This sequence joins TRBV30 and TRBJ1-1; D remains ambiguous. The germline V gene encodes CDR1 GTSNPN and CDR2 SVGIG (reference sequence). V lost 2 bases and J 10 bases, leaving 11 bases between the germline ends. This CDR3 has 11 amino acids. In DNA form, the CDR3 reads TGTGCCTGGAGTATAACGCCCGTAGCTTTCTTT. This codes for CAWSITPVAFF.

This clone was counted between two and nine times. The chain links TRBV24-1 to TRBJ2-5; D gene unclear. Trimming stripped 3 bases from V and 1 base from J, with 11 bases between. Germline assignment: CDR1 KGHDR and CDR2 SFDVKD. CDR3 length: 15 amino acids. The CDR3 loop is CATSDPSTRQETQYF. In DNA, the CDR3 is TGTGCCACCAGTGATCCCAGTACCCGCCAAGAGACCCAGTACTTC.

The chain uses TRBV6-4 and TRBJ2-3; 16 nucleotides align to TRBD2. CDR1 is MRHNA and CDR2 is SNTAGT in the germline V gene. CDR3 length: 14 residues. V shed 9 bases, J shed 5 bases, and the junction held 2 bases outside the gene matches. The CDR3 sequence: CARGTSGREDTQYF. CDR3 nucleotides: TGTGCCAGGGGGACTAGCGGGAGGGAAGATACGCAGTATTTT.

The chain joins TRBV28 to TRBJ1-1, with 8 bases aligning to TRBD1. The CDR3 loop spans 13 amino acids. The ends lost 2 bases at V and 10 bases at J; junction bases unmatched: 6. Looked up from germline, CDR1 is MDHEN and CDR2 is SYDVKM. In nucleotides, the CDR3 is TGTGCCAGCAGTTTAAGGGCAGGGGGCCTAGCTTTCTTT. Translation: CASSLRAGGLAFF.

This chain connects TRBV5-1 to TRBJ1-1; 10 bases line up with TRBD1. Germline assignment: CDR1 SGHRS and CDR2 YFSETQ. The V segment lost 3 bases and the J segment 6 bases; nucleotides outside the gene matches: 14. This CDR3 is 17 amino acids long. The CDR3 nucleotides are TGCGCCAGCAGCTCCGTCCCGGGACAGGGGATAGCCTCTGAAGCTTTCTTT. This encodes CASSSVPGQGIASEAFF.

J is TRBJ1-1 and V is TRBV6-2 or TRBV6-3, with a tentative D call TRBD1 (6 bases). The V gene lost 0 bases and the J gene lost 0 bases, with 11 bases spanning the gap. CDR1 and CDR2 (germline): MNHEY, SVGEGT. This CDR3 region has 16 residues. The CDR3 protein is CASSYSTGKMNTEAFF. The DNA of the CDR3 is TGTGCCAGCAGTTACTCGACAGGTAAGATGAACACTGAAGCTTTCTTT.

J is TRBJ2-5 and V is TRBV9, with D possibly being TRBD1 (6 bases). The germline V and J ends were trimmed by 2 bases and 1 base, with 12 bases remaining between them. Germline V gives CDR1 SGDLS, CDR2 YYNGEE. This CDR3 has 15 amino acids. The CDR3 DNA is TGTGCCAGCAGCGTCCGCAGGGGCCCCCAAGAGACCCAGTACTTC. Translating gives CASSVRRGPQETQYF. The variable domain in full, completed from reference TRBV9 and TRBJ2-5, reads DSGVTQTPKHLITATGQRVTLRCSPRSGDLSVYWYQQSLDQGLQFLIQYYNGEERAKGNILERFSAQQFPDLHSELNLSSLELGDSALYFCASSVRRGPQETQYFGPGTRLLVL.

This rearrangement joins TRBV10-3 to TRBJ2-7, with D possibly being TRBD2 (6 bases). The CDR3 spans 15 residues. Germline assignment: CDR1 ENHRY and CDR2 SYGVKD. V lost 8 bases, J lost 5 bases, and 22 bases lay in between. The CDR3 coding sequence is TGTGCCATCGCGCAAAACCCAGTGGAGGGACACGAGCAGTACTTC. This translates into CAIAQNPVEGHEQYF.

J is TRBJ1-4 and V is TRBV11-2; D may be TRBD1 (6 bases). Deletions cut 3 bases from V and 8 bases from J, with 16 bases between. Germline CDR1 and CDR2: SGHAT and FQNNGV. The CDR3 loop spans 15 amino acids. In DNA, the CDR3 is TGTGCCAGCAGCTTTCTAATGGGGGGCGGGGAAAAACTGTTTTTT. It encodes CASSFLMGGGEKLFF.

The genes are TRBV5-6 and TRBJ1-2; D is ambiguous. Per the germline V gene, CDR1 is SGHDT and CDR2 is YYEEEE. The CDR3 loop spans 14 amino acids. Trimming took 0 bases from V and 4 from J, leaving 10 bases between them. The CDR3 nucleotides read TGTGCCAGCAGCTTGGGATCGGTAGTCTATGGCTACACCTTC. Translated, it gives CASSLGSVVYGYTF.